These T cell receptor beta chains were read from a single sample in a study of neurological immune-mediated disorders. TCRdb fed the 5' RACE reads into MiXCR, producing one record per CDR3 protein. The top ten clones hold more than 20% of a sample with over 45,000 distinct CDR3 sequences, about 26% of them seen once. The material sequenced was PBMCs. These receptors were collected from a woman in her seventies in good health. The CDR3 runs from the conserved cysteine through the conserved F or W. The D gene is left open where the match is weak. Size is omitted from some rows. Given values are once, few, many or a class for expanded clones.

TRBV5-1	15	TRBD2	many	TRBJ2-2	CASSQLAGNTGELFF	TGCGCCAGCAGTCAACTAGCGGGGAACACCGGGGAGCTGTTTTTT
TRBV3-1	19	TRBD2	many	TRBJ2-1	CASSQDKTSGRGEYDEQFF	TGTGCCAGCAGCCAAGACAAGACTAGCGGGAGGGGAGAGTACGATGAGCAGTTCTTC
TRBV5-1	14	-	many	TRBJ1-5	CASSLGFGDQPQHF	TGCGCCAGCAGCTTGGGTTTCGGAGATCAGCCCCAGCATTTT
TRBV7-2	15	TRBD1	many	TRBJ1-6	CASSRDRVRNSPLHF	TGTGCCAGCAGCCGCGACAGGGTCCGTAATTCACCCCTCCACTTT
TRBV11-2	14	-	-	TRBJ1-2	CASSLAGVGYGYTF	TGTGCCAGCAGCTTAGCAGGGGTCGGCTATGGCTACACCTTC
TRBV20-1	12	TRBD1	many	TRBJ2-7	CSAKTGGGEQYF	TGCAGTGCAAAGACAGGGGGAGGCGAGCAGTACTTC
TRBV6-6	17	TRBD1	-	TRBJ2-3	CASSQPRDRGVEGTQYF	TGTGCCAGCAGTCAACCCCGGGACAGGGGAGTTGAGGGGACGCAGTATTTT
TRBV7-2	15	TRBD1	many	TRBJ2-1	CASSPGPGQVNEQFF	TGTGCCAGCTCCCCTGGCCCGGGACAGGTAAATGAGCAGTTCTTC
TRBV5-1	13	-	many	TRBJ2-5	CASSLGLTETQYF	TGCGCCAGCAGCTTGGGACTAACTGAGACCCAGTACTTC
TRBV10-3	12	-	few	TRBJ2-7	CAIQSGSYEQYF	TGTGCCATCCAGTCGGGGTCCTACGAGCAGTACTTC
TRBV12-3/TRBV12-4	15	TRBD1	many	TRBJ2-5	CASSRSGTGYETQYF	TGTGCCAGCAGTCGATCCGGGACAGGTTACGAGACCCAGTACTTC
TRBV15	13	TRBD1	many	TRBJ1-2	CATRMTGAGGYTF	TGTGCCACACGAATGACAGGGGCAGGTGGCTACACCTTC
TRBV6-6	13	-	-	TRBJ1-5	CASSYSEIQPQHF	TGTGCCAGCAGTTACTCGGAGATTCAGCCCCAGCATTTT
TRBV10-3	16	TRBD1	many	TRBJ2-2	CAISDPQGTNTGELFF	TGTGCCATCAGTGACCCACAGGGGACGAACACCGGGGAGCTGTTTTTT
TRBV3-1	14	-	-	TRBJ2-5	CASSQDDQGETQYF	TGTGCCAGCAGCCAAGATGATCAGGGAGAGACCCAGTACTTC
TRBV2	13	-	many	TRBJ1-5	CASRITRDQPQHF	TGTGCCAGCAGGATAACCAGGGATCAGCCCCAGCATTTT
TRBV20-1	12	TRBD1	-	TRBJ1-1	CKLQGAGTEAFF	TGCAAGCTACAGGGGGCAGGGACTGAAGCTTTCTTT
TRBV20-1	14	-	many	TRBJ1-4	CSARDRVVNEKLFF	TGCAGTGCTAGAGATCGCGTGGTTAATGAAAAACTGTTTTTT
TRBV27	14	TRBD1	-	TRBJ2-3	CASGDRERTDTQYF	TGTGCCAGCGGTGACAGGGAACGGACAGATACGCAGTATTTT
TRBV20-1	16	TRBD1	many	TRBJ2-4	CSAREVQGAGKNIQYF	TGCAGTGCTAGAGAGGTCCAGGGGGCGGGCAAAAACATTCAGTACTTC
TRBV28	13	TRBD1	-	TRBJ1-5	CASSTRGLQPQHF	TGTGCCAGCAGCACAAGGGGGCTTCAGCCACAGCATTTT
TRBV28	16	TRBD1	-	TRBJ1-1	CASSLRGKTGRTEAFF	TGTGCCAGCAGTTTACGAGGAAAGACAGGGCGCACTGAAGCTTTCTTT
TRBV7-2	14	-	many	TRBJ2-7	CASSKGRYADEQYF	TGTGCCAGCAGCAAAGGCCGGTACGCAGACGAGCAGTACTTC
TRBV7-9	12	-	many	TRBJ2-3	CASSARTDTQYF	TGTGCCAGCAGCGCACGGACAGATACGCAGTATTTT
TRBV7-3	12	-	-	TRBJ1-1	CASSPNGIEAFF	TGTGCCAGCAGCCCCAACGGGATTGAAGCTTTCTTT
TRBV7-8	19	TRBD2	many	TRBJ2-7	CASSLVRTSGRRVGYEQYF	TGTGCCAGCAGCTTAGTCCGGACTAGCGGGAGGAGGGTCGGGTACGAGCAGTACTTC
TRBV12-3/TRBV12-4	14	-	many	TRBJ2-2	CASSPLPAGGELFF	TGTGCCAGCAGTCCTCTACCCGCTGGCGGGGAGCTGTTTTTT
TRBV5-1	15	TRBD1	-	TRBJ2-6	CASSSTGMRAKVLTF	TGCGCCAGCAGCTCGACAGGGATGAGGGCCAAAGTCCTGACTTTC
TRBV7-7	12	TRBD2	many	TRBJ2-7	CASSPGGEQQYF	TGTGCCAGCAGCCCGGGGGGGGAACAGCAGTACTTC
TRBV7-2	16	-	many	TRBJ2-5	CASSLDYRESRETQYF	TGTGCCAGCAGCTTAGACTACAGGGAGTCACGAGAGACCCAGTACTTC
TRBV7-8	15	-	-	TRBJ1-5	CASSGRGGSNQPQHF	TGTGCCAGCAGCGGACGAGGGGGAAGCAATCAGCCCCAGCATTTT
TRBV27	14	-	few	TRBJ1-5	CASSNRGRYQPQHF	TGTGCCAGCAGTAACCGGGGACGTTATCAGCCCCAGCATTTT
TRBV5-6	13	TRBD1	many	TRBJ1-2	CASSAGTGYGYTF	TGTGCCAGCAGCGCCGGGACAGGATATGGCTACACCTTC
TRBV7-2	14	-	-	TRBJ1-3	CASSPPGTGNTIYF	TGTGCCAGCAGTCCTCCCGGGACTGGAAACACCATATATTTT
TRBV9	14	-	many	TRBJ2-7	CASSVEGVSYEQYF	TGTGCCAGCAGCGTAGAGGGGGTCTCCTACGAGCAGTACTTC
TRBV5-5	12	-	many	TRBJ2-7	CASSLETYEQYF	TGTGCCAGCAGCCTGGAAACCTACGAGCAGTACTTC
TRBV5-1	18	TRBD2	-	TRBJ2-2	CASSEGTSGSLGTGELFF	TGCGCCAGCAGCGAAGGGACTAGCGGGAGCCTGGGCACCGGGGAGCTGTTTTTT
TRBV5-5	14	-	-	TRBJ2-2	CASSQLGSTGELFF	TGTGCCAGCAGTCAGCTAGGCTCCACCGGGGAGCTGTTTTTT
TRBV7-9	14	TRBD1	many	TRBJ2-7	CASSALPDRDKQYF	TGTGCCAGCAGCGCACTACCGGACAGGGATAAACAGTACTTC
TRBV5-1	14	-	-	TRBJ2-3	CASSWDFSTDTQYF	TGCGCCAGCAGCTGGGACTTTAGCACAGATACGCAGTATTTT
TRBV20-1	16	TRBD2	-	TRBJ2-3	CSAPGLAGGRSNTQYF	TGCAGTGCCCCGGGACTAGCGGGGGGGCGTTCTAATACGCAGTATTTT
TRBV4-1	16	TRBD1	many	TRBJ2-3	CASSPRRTGLTDTQYF	TGCGCCAGCAGTCCAAGACGGACAGGGCTCACAGATACGCAGTATTTT
TRBV3-1	13	-	many	TRBJ2-5	CASSHGQPETQYF	TGTGCCAGCAGCCATGGTCAGCCGGAGACCCAGTACTTC
TRBV19	13	TRBD1	-	TRBJ2-7	CASRRTGTYEQYF	TGTGCCAGTAGGCGGACAGGGACCTACGAGCAGTACTTC
TRBV11-2	14	-	many	TRBJ1-1	CASSFGFENTEAFF	TGTGCCAGCAGCTTTGGGTTCGAAAACACTGAAGCTTTCTTT
TRBV5-1	14	-	many	TRBJ1-4	CASSGGERGEKLFF	TGCGCCAGCAGCGGGGGGGAGCGGGGCGAAAAACTGTTTTTT
TRBV7-2	18	-	many	TRBJ2-3	CASSLGLSVGGIYDTQYF	TGTGCCAGCAGCTTAGGATTGAGTGTCGGGGGAATTTACGATACGCAGTATTTT
TRBV5-1	12	-	many	TRBJ1-2	CASSREKYGYTF	TGCGCCAGCAGCAGGGAAAAGTATGGCTACACCTTC
TRBV4-2	15	TRBD2	-	TRBJ2-1	CDSSGSSGRAYEQFF	TGTGACAGCAGCGGGTCTAGCGGGAGGGCCTATGAGCAGTTCTTC
TRBV20-1	12	-	many	TRBJ2-5	CSEGHFQETQYF	TGCAGCGAGGGACATTTCCAAGAGACCCAGTACTTC
TRBV6-5	13	-	-	TRBJ2-3	CASRETGLGTQYF	TGTGCCAGCAGAGAAACAGGTCTAGGTACGCAGTATTTT
TRBV7-6	16	TRBD1	-	TRBJ2-1	CASSVWSGTGYNEQFF	TGTGCCAGCAGTGTATGGTCCGGGACAGGGTACAATGAGCAGTTCTTC
TRBV20-1	15	-	-	TRBJ2-2	CSVPRGGRDTGELFF	TGCAGTGTACCCCGTGGGGGTAGGGACACCGGGGAGCTGTTTTTT
TRBV6-2/TRBV6-3	14	-	many	TRBJ2-1	CAARRGEVYNEQFF	TGTGCCGCCCGGAGGGGGGAAGTTTACAATGAGCAGTTCTTC
TRBV7-8	18	TRBD2	many	TRBJ2-1	CASSLEASGRAGNNEQFF	TGTGCCAGCAGCTTAGAGGCTAGCGGGAGGGCCGGGAACAATGAGCAGTTCTTC